The 29 T cell receptor beta chains given below trace back to one sample, sequenced in a study of blood T cell repertoires in COVID-19 (dated by TCRdb to 2020 to 2021). The protocol used for the library was the immunoSEQ multiplex PCR assay. Drawn from immuneACCESS, this table holds only the in-frame rearrangements with V and J called that TCRdb kept. Clones are partly lost; checked studies trace under half to an unresolved V gene and leave the rest unexplained. This sample holds a few hundred thousand clones; 65% to 85% were observed only once. The top ten hold about 3% of the sample. Sample: PBMCs or T cells enriched from blood (not recorded which). The receptors were sampled from a man between 45 and 60 years old who had recovered from COVID-19.

This clone came up once. The chain employs TRBV11-2 and TRBJ2-3, with a possible D match to TRBD1 (6 bases). The CDR3 has 18 residues. With 11 bases removed from V and 0 bases from J, the gap between germline ends came to 27 bases. Germline CDR1 reads SGHAT; CDR2 reads FQNNGV. The CDR3 nucleotides read TGTGCCTCCAGGGGAGCCACCTTAGAGGAAGAAAGCACAGATACGCAGTATTTT. It translates to CASRGATLEEESTDTQYF.

This clone was recorded once. The chain joins TRBV5-6 to TRBJ1-5; D unresolved. CDR1 and CDR2 from the germline V gene are SGHDT and YYEEEE. This CDR3 region has 14 residues. V shed 1 base and J shed 7 bases, with 12 bases lying between them. The CDR3 region has the DNA TGTGCCAGCAGCTTGTCGACGGGGAAACAGCCCCAGCATTTT. Protein sequence: CASSLSTGKQPQHF.

V gene TRBV27 combines with J gene TRBJ2-7; TRBD1 aligns across 9 bases. The CDR3 sequence is 13 residues long. With 8 bases clipped from V and 4 bases from J, the junction kept 6 bases outside the gene matches. The germline V gene has CDR1 MNHEY and CDR2 SMNVEV (reference sequence). The CDR3 is CASLSGTGYEQYF. For the CDR3, the DNA is TGTGCCAGCCTTTCCGGGACAGGGTACGAGCAGTACTTC.

The rearrangement links TRBV11-2 to TRBJ1-2; no firm D call. The germline gives CDR1 SGHAT, CDR2 FQNNGV. The germline V and J ends were trimmed by 5 bases and 0 bases, with 7 bases remaining between them. The CDR3 has 13 residues. CDR3 coding DNA: TGTGCCAGCAGCAGCAGCGCTAACTATGGCTACACCTTC. This gives the protein CASSSSANYGYTF.

The J gene is TRBJ2-2, the V gene TRBV19; 7 nucleotides align to TRBD1. This CDR3 has 15 amino acids. V gave up 6 bases and J gave up 2 bases; unmatched junction bases: 6. CDR1 is LNHDA, CDR2 SQIVND, per germline (reference sequence). The CDR3 DNA is TGTGCCAGTAGGGTGGGACAGAGTAACACCGGGGAGCTGTTTTTT. This encodes CASRVGQSNTGELFF.

The chain employs TRBV15 and TRBJ2-7; 7 bases line up with TRBD1. Germline V gene data show CDR1 as LNHNV and CDR2 as YYDKDF (reference sequence). Trimming at V came to 2 bases and at J to 3 bases, leaving 7 bases not matched to a gene. The CDR3 has 15 residues. CDR3 in DNA: TGTGCCACCAGCAGACCGGGACAGCGTTTCTACGAGCAGTACTTC. This codes for CATSRPGQRFYEQYF.

The J gene is TRBJ2-7, the V gene TRBV19, with 11 positions matching TRBD1. Germline lookup yields CDR1 LNHDA and CDR2 SQIVND (reference sequence). Unmatched junction bases numbered 7, after V lost 4 bases and J lost 2 bases. CDR3 length equals 16 residues. The CDR3 region is CASSKPPGQGAYEQYF. In DNA form, the CDR3 reads TGTGCCAGTAGTAAGCCTCCGGGACAGGGGGCCTACGAGCAGTACTTC.

The J gene is TRBJ2-1, the V gene TRBV28; 10 bases are a match to TRBD1. The V gene end was trimmed by 7 bases and the J gene end by 12 bases; junction bases not matched to a gene: 12. The germline V gene has CDR1 MDHEN and CDR2 SYDVKM. This CDR3 comprises 14 residues. For the CDR3, the DNA is TGTGCCAGCACCGGACAGGGGGGGCGTATTGGGCAGTTCTTC. It specifies CASTGQGGRIGQFF.

The chain joins TRBV20-1 to TRBJ2-1, with D perhaps TRBD1 (6 bases). CDR1 and CDR2 (germline): DFQATT, SNEGSKA (reference sequence). CDR3 size: 15 residues. The ends were cut back, 3 bases at V and 1 base at J, with 13 bases in the middle. The CDR3 loop reads CSASWGPGSYNEQFF. CDR3 coding DNA: TGCAGTGCTAGTTGGGGGCCGGGTTCCTACAATGAGCAGTTCTTC.

J is TRBJ2-1 and V is TRBV6-2 or TRBV6-3; 10 bases align to TRBD1. V shed 5 bases, J shed 1 base, and the junction held 14 bases outside the gene matches. Germline V lookup: CDR1 MNHEY, CDR2 SVGEGT. The length of the CDR3 is 19 residues. The CDR3 DNA reads as TGTGCCAGCAGTCCCCGGGGACAGGGGCCGTCATGGTCCTACAATGAGCAGTTCTTC. Its translation: CASSPRGQGPSWSYNEQFF.

This clone was seen repeatedly, ten times or more. The V and J genes are TRBV6-2 or TRBV6-3 and TRBJ2-2; D unclear. V was pared by 4 bases and J by 1 base, with 7 bases between. There are 14 residues in the CDR3. The germline V gene has CDR1 MNHEY and CDR2 SVGEGT. The CDR3 region has the DNA TGTGCCAGCAGTTTATTCGGGAACACCGGGGAGCTGTTTTTT. This codes for CASSLFGNTGELFF.

This clone has just one count. The chain combines TRBV5-6 with TRBJ1-4; no clear D. Germline V lookup: CDR1 SGHDT, CDR2 YYEEEE. This CDR3 is built from 13 residues. Trimming shortened V by 0 bases and J by 8 bases, and 8 bases separated the two germline ends. CDR3 in DNA: TGTGCCAGCAGCTTGGAGTTGAGAGAAAAACTGTTTTTT. Amino acids: CASSLELREKLFF. Full variable domain (remainder filled in from reference TRBV5-6 and TRBJ1-4): DAGVTQSPTHLIKTRGQQVTLRCSPKSGHDTVSWYQQALGQGPQFIFQYYEEEERQRGNFPDRFSGHQFPNYSSELNVNALLLGDSALYLCASSLELREKLFFGSGTQLSVL.

This sequence joins TRBV7-3 and TRBJ2-1, with unresolved D. Trimming removed 5 bases from V and 10 bases from J, with 9 bases in between. This CDR3 is built from 11 residues. CDR1 and CDR2 from the germline V gene are SGHTA and FQGTGA. The CDR3 DNA is TGTGCCAGCAGCGGCCCGCGGGAGCAGTTCTTC. Protein product: CASSGPREQFF.

The chain couples TRBV9 to TRBJ2-5; 13 nucleotides line up with TRBD2. The CDR3 totals 16 residues. The V gene's germline CDR1 is SGDLS and CDR2 YYNGEE. V gave up 0 bases and J gave up 5 bases; unmatched junction bases: 4. CDR3 sequence: CASSVGTSGGVETQYF. CDR3 nucleotide sequence: TGTGCCAGCAGCGTAGGAACTAGCGGGGGGGTGGAGACCCAGTACTTC.

The J gene is TRBJ1-1, the V gene TRBV7-9; no firm D call. The CDR3 loop spans 13 amino acids. Between the trimmed V and J ends, which lost 1 base and 4 bases, there was a span of 7 bases. Per germline, CDR1 SEHNR and CDR2 FQNEAQ (reference sequence). The CDR3 reads CASSLGEGTEAFF. Here the CDR3 DNA reads TGTGCCAGCAGCTTAGGGGAGGGCACTGAAGCTTTCTTT.

This chain links TRBV6-5 with TRBJ1-1; D gene ambiguous. CDR1 is MNHEY, CDR2 SVGAGI, per germline. This CDR3 is 14 amino acids long. Trimming shortened V by 7 bases and J by 1 base, and 13 bases separated the two germline ends. The CDR3 is CASKYSSGNTEAFF. For the CDR3, the DNA is TGTGCCAGCAAGTATAGCAGCGGGAACACTGAAGCTTTCTTT.

This chain links TRBV29-1 with TRBJ2-1, with TRBD2 as a possible D gene (6 bases). The length of the CDR3 is 13 residues. Between the trimmed V and J ends, which lost 4 bases and 12 bases, there was a span of 19 bases. Germline V gene lookup returns CDR1 SQVTM and CDR2 ANQGSEA. The CDR3 DNA sequence: TGCAGCGTTGGGGATAGCGGTGCGCGATGGCAGTTCTTC. It is translated as CSVGDSGARWQFF.

This clone has a single count. The V gene is TRBV19, the J gene TRBJ1-5, with D unresolved. V was cut by 3 bases and J by 6 bases, with 6 bases left in between. Germline V gene lookup returns CDR1 LNHDA and CDR2 SQIVND (reference sequence). This CDR3 has 12 residues. CDR3 loop: CASSIRGQPQHF. CDR3 in DNA: TGTGCCAGTAGTATTCGCGGTCAGCCCCAGCATTTT.

The chain carries TRBV7-2 and TRBJ2-3; perhaps TRBD2 as D (5 bases). The germline V and J ends were trimmed by 1 base and 6 bases, with 14 bases remaining between them. The CDR3 has 15 residues. Germline CDR1 reads SGHTA; CDR2 reads FQGNSA. CDR3 region: CASSLVPNPGDTQYF. The CDR3 region has the DNA TGTGCCAGCAGCTTAGTTCCAAACCCGGGGGATACGCAGTATTTT.

The chain links TRBV15 to TRBJ2-7; 10 bases are a match to TRBD1. V was pared by 5 bases and J by 6 bases, with 7 bases of the junction left unmatched. Germline-derived CDR1 and CDR2 are LNHNV and YYDKDF (reference sequence). The CDR3 extends over 14 amino acids. The CDR3: CATSFSGTGAEQYF. As DNA, the CDR3 is TGTGCCACCAGCTTCTCCGGGACAGGGGCCGAGCAGTACTTC.

The rearrangement joins TRBV10-3 to TRBJ1-4; D is possibly TRBD1 (5 bases). This CDR3 contains 15 residues. The germline V and J ends were trimmed by 3 bases and 7 bases, with 15 bases remaining between them. Per germline, CDR1 ENHRY and CDR2 SYGVKD. The CDR3 is CAISEFGASSEKLFF. CDR3 bases: TGTGCCATCAGTGAATTTGGGGCATCAAGTGAAAAACTGTTTTTT.

The rearrangement links TRBV2 to TRBJ2-1; TRBD1 might be the D (6 bases). Between the trimmed V and J ends, which lost 4 bases and 13 bases, there was a span of 17 bases. Germline assignment: CDR1 SNHLY and CDR2 FYNNEI. The CDR3 runs 13 residues. CDR3 in DNA: TGTGCCAGCAGTGGGGGGCAGGGGCGGGTTCAGTTCTTC. Its protein product is CASSGGQGRVQFF. The full variable domain, in which reference TRBV2 and TRBJ2-1 provide the parts outside the CDR3, is EPEVTQTPSHQVTQMGQEVILRCVPISNHLYFYWYRQILGQKVEFLVSFYNNEISEKSEIFDDQFSVERPDGSNFTLKIRSTKLEDSAMYFCASSGGQGRVQFFGPGTRLTVL.

CDR3 coding DNA: TGTGCCAGCACCGTGGGACTAGCGGGTCTAGATACGCAGTATTTT. It is translated as CASTVGLAGLDTQYF. The genes are TRBV7-8 and TRBJ2-3; 12 nucleotides match TRBD2. There are 15 residues in the CDR3. The J segment lost 5 bases and the V segment lost 7 bases, leaving 7 bases of the junction unmatched. The germline CDR1 and CDR2 sequences are SGHVS and FQNEAQ.

The table lists this clone with many counts. The V and J genes are TRBV12-3 or TRBV12-4 and TRBJ1-5, with TRBD1 as a possible D gene (5 bases). This CDR3 spans 11 amino acids. The V and J ends lost 3 bases and 13 bases respectively, with 10 bases between them. The CDR3 here is CASSFVGLQHF. The CDR3 bases are TGTGCCAGCAGTTTTGTGGGGCTACAGCATTTT.

The CDR3 sequence: CASSVAGYHNSPLHF. DNA of the CDR3: TGTGCCAGCAGCGTAGCAGGGTACCATAATTCACCCCTCCACTTT. This chain connects TRBV9 to TRBJ1-6; D possibly corresponds to TRBD1 (5 bases). The germline CDR1 and CDR2 sequences are SGDLS and YYNGEE. This CDR3 has 15 residues. Trimming took off 0 bases at V and 5 bases at J, with 9 bases between the two ends.

This clone was detected only a few times. The V and J genes are TRBV5-1 and TRBJ1-6, with TRBD1 matching 10 bases. This CDR3 comprises 14 residues. J lost 8 bases, V lost 5 bases, and 4 bases had no gene match. Germline V lookup: CDR1 SGHRS, CDR2 YFSETQ. The CDR3 sequence is CASSLGTGDSPLHF. The CDR3 DNA reads as TGCGCCAGCAGTCTTGGGACAGGGGATTCACCCCTCCACTTT.

The rearrangement uses TRBV7-9 and TRBJ2-5, with 7 positions matching TRBD1. The CDR3 contains 14 residues. The V segment lost 3 bases and the J segment 7 bases; nucleotides outside the gene matches: 8. The germline V gene encodes CDR1 SEHNR and CDR2 FQNEAQ (reference sequence). The CDR3 is CASSFSGQGVTQYF. The DNA for the CDR3 is TGTGCCAGCAGCTTCTCCGGTCAGGGGGTGACCCAGTACTTC. Full variable domain (missing parts from reference TRBV7-9 and TRBJ2-5): DTGVSQNPRHKITKRGQNVTFRCDPISEHNRLYWYRQTLGQGPEFLTYFQNEAQLEKSRLLSDRFSAERPKGSFSTLEIQRTEQGDSAMYLCASSFSGQGVTQYFGPGTRLLVL.

The rearrangement joins TRBV7-3 to TRBJ2-1; 9 bases align to TRBD2. The length of the CDR3 is 16 residues. Germline trimming cut 5 bases from V and 7 bases from J; bases unmatched to any gene: 12. Germline V gene data show CDR1 as SGHTA and CDR2 as FQGTGA. The CDR3 DNA sequence: TGTGCCAGCAGCCGCGGGCGGGGGGGCCTCGCTAATGAGCAGTTCTTC. It specifies CASSRGRGGLANEQFF.

V gene TRBV5-5 combines with J gene TRBJ1-6, with 8 bases identical to TRBD1. The V gene end was trimmed by 5 bases and the J gene end by 8 bases; junction bases not matched to a gene: 6. This CDR3 is 14 amino acids long. Germline assignment: CDR1 SGHKS and CDR2 YYEKEE (reference sequence). CDR3 protein: CASSTPRGHSPLHF. The CDR3, as DNA: TGTGCCAGCAGTACCCCCAGGGGGCATTCACCCCTCCACTTT.